This T cell receptor (beta chain) was sequenced during a study of blood T cell repertoires in COVID-19. Study information: Some COVID-19 samples were acute and others convalescent; all came from the United States, Italy and Spain. From T cells, B-cell-depleted T cells, or PBMCs came the material, which was cDNA or gDNA.

In the study's own analysis: Reference gene primer amplification in the assay estimated nucleated cell counts. Method: immunoSEQ multiplex PCR; TCRdb's copy keeps in-frame clones and lacks some. V and J calls and clone size are copied from that table; D and trimming were computed from the DNA. The profile shows under 200,000 clones, about 86% of them singletons. The CDR3 totals 14 residues. V shed 6 bases, J shed 6 bases, and the junction held 4 bases outside the gene matches. In germline, CDR1 is MDHEN, CDR2 SYDVKM. The source of this sequence is a man in his forties or fifties with active or convalescent COVID-19. The chain links TRBV28 to TRBJ1-5; 11 bases agree with TRBD1. Sequences were obtained from peripheral blood. CDR3 protein: CASRPGQGVQPQHF. Here the CDR3 DNA reads TGTGCCAGCAGGCCGGGACAGGGGGTTCAGCCCCAGCATTTT. The complete variable domain, with remaining parts taken from reference TRBV28 and TRBJ1-5, reads DVKVTQSSRYLVKRTGEKVFLECVQDMDHENMFWYRQDPGLGLRLIYFSYDVKMKEKGDIPEGYSVSREKKERFSLILESASTNQTSMYLCASRPGQGVQPQHFGDGTRLSIL.